Sequencing of this T cell receptor beta chain was carried out in a study of T cells in Graves' hyperthyroidism and ophthalmopathy. Study-level findings and limits: Using 13 V-J features, a model discriminated ophthalmopathy from stable hyperthyroidism.

Each 10 ml fresh peripheral blood draw supplied the PBMCs. This CDR3 is built from 14 residues. Between the trimmed V and J ends, which lost 3 bases and 4 bases, there was a span of 10 bases. Per germline, CDR1 LNHDA and CDR2 SQIVND (reference sequence). This clonotype was counted a few times. The antigen remains undetermined. Researchers took RNA transcripts and amplified the TCR beta CDR3 regions from them. With the HTBI primer set, the TCR CDR3 went through a first round of RT-PCR. Using its own MiXCR run on the multiplex PCR reads, TCRdb lists one record per CDR3 protein. The table includes 380,000 or so distinct CDR3 sequences, about 15% detected once.

The chain couples TRBV19 to TRBJ1-5; D not resolved. What was sequenced was blood. The origin of this receptor is a young woman with Graves' hyperthyroidism. For the CDR3, the DNA is TGTGCCAGTAGTATGGGCAGCAGAAATCAGCCCCAGCATTTT. Its translation: CASSMGSRNQPQHF.